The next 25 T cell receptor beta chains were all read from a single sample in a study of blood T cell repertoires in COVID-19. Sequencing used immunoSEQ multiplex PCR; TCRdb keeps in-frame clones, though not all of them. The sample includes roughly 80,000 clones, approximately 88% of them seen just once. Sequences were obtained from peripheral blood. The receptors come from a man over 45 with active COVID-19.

The CDR3 here is CATTETAQETQYF. The CDR3 DNA reads TGTGCCACCACGGAGACAGCCCAAGAGACCCAGTACTTC. The rearrangement uses TRBV15 and TRBJ2-5; TRBD1 might be the D (5 bases). This CDR3 region has 13 residues. Trimming shortened V by 7 bases and J by 1 base, and 10 bases separated the two germline ends. Germline-derived CDR1 and CDR2 are LNHNV and YYDKDF (reference sequence). The complete variable domain, with remaining parts taken from reference TRBV15 and TRBJ2-5, reads DAMVIQNPRYQVTQFGKPVTLSCSQTLNHNVMYWYQQKSSQAPKLLFHYYDKDFNNEADTPDNFQSRRPNTSFCFLDIRSPGLGDTAMYLCATTETAQETQYFGPGTRLLVL.

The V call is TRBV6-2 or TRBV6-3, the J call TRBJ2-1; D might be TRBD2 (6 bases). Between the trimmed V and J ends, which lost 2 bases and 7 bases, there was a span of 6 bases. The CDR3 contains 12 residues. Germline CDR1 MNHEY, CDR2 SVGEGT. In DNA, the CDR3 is TGTGCCAGCAGTTACGGGGGGAATGAGCAGTTCTTC. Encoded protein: CASSYGGNEQFF.

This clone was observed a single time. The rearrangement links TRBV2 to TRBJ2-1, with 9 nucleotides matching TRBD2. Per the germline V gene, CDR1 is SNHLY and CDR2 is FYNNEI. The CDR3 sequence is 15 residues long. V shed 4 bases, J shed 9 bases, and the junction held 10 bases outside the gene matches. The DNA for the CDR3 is TGTGCCAGCAGTGTTACAGCGGGAGGAGGTAGTGAGCAGTTCTTC. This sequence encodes CASSVTAGGGSEQFF.

CDR3: CASYRPGQGFEKLFF. CDR3 DNA: TGTGCCAGCTACCGCCCGGGACAGGGATTTGAAAAACTGTTTTTT. The genes are TRBV2 and TRBJ1-4; 9 positions match TRBD1. The V and J ends lost 8 bases and 7 bases, in that order; junction bases with no gene match: 11. Looked up from germline, CDR1 is SNHLY and CDR2 is FYNNEI. The CDR3 contains 15 residues. The full variable domain, with the rest looked up from reference TRBV2 and TRBJ1-4, is EPEVTQTPSHQVTQMGQEVILRCVPISNHLYFYWYRQILGQKVEFLVSFYNNEISEKSEIFDDQFSVERPDGSNFTLKIRSTKLEDSAMYFCASYRPGQGFEKLFFGSGTQLSVL.

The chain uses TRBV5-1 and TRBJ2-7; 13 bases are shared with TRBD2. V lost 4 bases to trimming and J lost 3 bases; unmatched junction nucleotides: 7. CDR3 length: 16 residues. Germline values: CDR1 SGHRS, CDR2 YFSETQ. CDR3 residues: CASSRAGTSGIYEQYF. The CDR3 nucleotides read TGCGCCAGCAGCCGAGCCGGGACTAGCGGGATCTACGAGCAGTACTTC. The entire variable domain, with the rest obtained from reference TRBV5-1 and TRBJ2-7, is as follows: KAGVTQTPRYLIKTRGQQVTLSCSPISGHRSVSWYQQTPGQGLQFLFEYFSETQRNKGNFPGRFSGRQFSNSRSEMNVSTLELGDSALYLCASSRAGTSGIYEQYFGPGTRLTVT.

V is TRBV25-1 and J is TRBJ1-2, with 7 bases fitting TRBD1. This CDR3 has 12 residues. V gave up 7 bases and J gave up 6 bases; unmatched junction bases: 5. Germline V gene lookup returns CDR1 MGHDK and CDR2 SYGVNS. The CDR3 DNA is TGTGCCAGCATGAACAGGGGAGATGGCTACACCTTC. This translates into CASMNRGDGYTF.

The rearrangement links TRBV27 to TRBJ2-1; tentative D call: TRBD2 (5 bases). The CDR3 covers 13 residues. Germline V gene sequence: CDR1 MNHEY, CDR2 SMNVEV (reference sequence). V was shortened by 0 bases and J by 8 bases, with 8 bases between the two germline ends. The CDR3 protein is CASSLSVGDEQFF. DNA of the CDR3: TGTGCCAGCAGTTTATCGGTGGGAGATGAGCAGTTCTTC.

For the CDR3, the DNA is TGTGCCACCAGTGACCCCCGACAGGATCGGGGGGAGCTGTTTTTT. Protein product: CATSDPRQDRGELFF. V gene TRBV24-1 combines with J gene TRBJ2-2, with D possibly matching TRBD1 (6 bases). This CDR3 region has 15 residues. The ends were cut back, 4 bases at V and 8 bases at J, with 16 bases in the middle. CDR1 and CDR2 (germline): KGHDR, SFDVKD.

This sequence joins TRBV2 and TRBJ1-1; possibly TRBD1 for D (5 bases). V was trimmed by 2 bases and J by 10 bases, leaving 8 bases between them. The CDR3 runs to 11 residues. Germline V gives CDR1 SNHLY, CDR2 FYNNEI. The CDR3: CASSEQGGAFF. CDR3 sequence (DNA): TGTGCCAGCAGTGAACAGGGAGGAGCTTTCTTT.

CDR3 region: CASSIGQGSYGYTF. DNA of the CDR3: TGTGCCAGTAGTATCGGACAGGGGAGCTATGGCTACACCTTC. The rearrangement links TRBV19 to TRBJ1-2, with 9 bases matching TRBD1. V was pared by 3 bases and J by 4 bases, with 3 bases of the junction left unmatched. Germline lookup yields CDR1 LNHDA and CDR2 SQIVND (reference sequence). The CDR3 is 14 amino acids.

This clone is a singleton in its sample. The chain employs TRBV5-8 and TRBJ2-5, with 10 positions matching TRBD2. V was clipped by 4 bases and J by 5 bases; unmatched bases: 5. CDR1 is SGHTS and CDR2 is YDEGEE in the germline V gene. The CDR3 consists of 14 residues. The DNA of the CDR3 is TGTGCCAGCAGCCCTCAGCGGGGGGGGGAGACCCAGTACTTC. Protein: CASSPQRGGETQYF.

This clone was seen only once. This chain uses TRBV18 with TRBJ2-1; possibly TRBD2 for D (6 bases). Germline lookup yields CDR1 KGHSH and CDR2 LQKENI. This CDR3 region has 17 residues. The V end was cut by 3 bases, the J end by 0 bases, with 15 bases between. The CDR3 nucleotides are TGTGCCAGCTCACCCTTAGGGACTTTTATCTCCTACAATGAGCAGTTCTTC. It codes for CASSPLGTFISYNEQFF.

CDR3 protein: CSWPREETQYF. DNA for the CDR3: TGCAGTTGGCCAAGGGAGGAGACCCAGTACTTC. The chain carries TRBV20-1 and TRBJ2-5, with D possibly TRBD2 on 5 matching bases. The germline gives CDR1 DFQATT, CDR2 SNEGSKA (reference sequence). V lost 8 bases and J 5 bases, leaving 12 bases between the germline ends. This CDR3 spans 11 amino acids.

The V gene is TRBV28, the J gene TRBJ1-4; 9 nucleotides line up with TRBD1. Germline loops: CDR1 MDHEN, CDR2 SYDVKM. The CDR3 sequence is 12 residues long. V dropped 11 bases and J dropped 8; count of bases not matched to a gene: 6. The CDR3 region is CAVVDRGEKLFF. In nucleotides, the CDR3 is TGTGCCGTCGTAGACAGGGGGGAAAAACTGTTTTTT.

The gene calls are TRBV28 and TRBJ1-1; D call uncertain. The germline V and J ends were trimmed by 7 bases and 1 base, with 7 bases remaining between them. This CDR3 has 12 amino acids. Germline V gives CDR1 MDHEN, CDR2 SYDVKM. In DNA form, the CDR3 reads TGTGCCAGCACCCAGGCGAACACTGAAGCTTTCTTT. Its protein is CASTQANTEAFF.

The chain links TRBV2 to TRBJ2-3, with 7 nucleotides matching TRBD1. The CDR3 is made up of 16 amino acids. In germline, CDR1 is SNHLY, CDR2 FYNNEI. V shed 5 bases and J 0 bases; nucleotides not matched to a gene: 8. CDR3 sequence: CASSREGQLSTDTQYF. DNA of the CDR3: TGTGCCAGCAGTAGAGAGGGACAGCTTAGCACAGATACGCAGTATTTT. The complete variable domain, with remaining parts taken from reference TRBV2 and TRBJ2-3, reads EPEVTQTPSHQVTQMGQEVILRCVPISNHLYFYWYRQILGQKVEFLVSFYNNEISEKSEIFDDQFSVERPDGSNFTLKIRSTKLEDSAMYFCASSREGQLSTDTQYFGPGTRLTVL.

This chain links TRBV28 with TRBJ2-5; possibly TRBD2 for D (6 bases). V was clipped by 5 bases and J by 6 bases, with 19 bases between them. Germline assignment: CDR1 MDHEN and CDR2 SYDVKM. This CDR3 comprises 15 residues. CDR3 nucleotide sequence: TGTGCCAGCAGTCCACAGTTGGCGGGGTTAAAGACCCAGTACTTC. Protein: CASSPQLAGLKTQYF.

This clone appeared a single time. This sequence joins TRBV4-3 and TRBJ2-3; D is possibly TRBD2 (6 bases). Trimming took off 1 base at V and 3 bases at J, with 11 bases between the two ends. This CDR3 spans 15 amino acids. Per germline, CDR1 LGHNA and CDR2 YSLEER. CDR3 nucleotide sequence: TGCGCCAGCAGCCAAGGGCGGGGACGGACAGATACGCAGTATTTT. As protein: CASSQGRGRTDTQYF.

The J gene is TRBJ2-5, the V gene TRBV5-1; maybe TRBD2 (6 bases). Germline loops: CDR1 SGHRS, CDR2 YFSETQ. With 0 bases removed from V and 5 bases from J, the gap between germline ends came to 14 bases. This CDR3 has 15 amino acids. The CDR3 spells CASSLARRASETQYF. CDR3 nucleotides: TGCGCCAGCAGCTTGGCGAGGAGGGCCAGTGAGACCCAGTACTTC.

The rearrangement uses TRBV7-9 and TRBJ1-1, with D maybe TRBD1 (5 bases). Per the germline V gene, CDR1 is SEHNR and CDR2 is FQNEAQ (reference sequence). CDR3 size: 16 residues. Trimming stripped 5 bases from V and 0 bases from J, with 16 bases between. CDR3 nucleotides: TGTGCCAGCAGCCATGGAGGGGCCAGCTTGAACACTGAAGCTTTCTTT. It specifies CASSHGGASLNTEAFF.

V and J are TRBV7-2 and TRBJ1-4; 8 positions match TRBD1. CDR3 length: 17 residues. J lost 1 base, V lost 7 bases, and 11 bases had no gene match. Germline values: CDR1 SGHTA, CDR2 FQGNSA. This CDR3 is CASTPAGGVLTNEKLFF. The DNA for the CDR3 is TGTGCCAGCACCCCAGCAGGGGGCGTCTTAACTAATGAAAAACTGTTTTTT. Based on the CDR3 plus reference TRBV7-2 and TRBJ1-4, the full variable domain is GAGVSQSPSNKVTEKGKDVELRCDPISGHTALYWYRQSLGQGLEFLIYFQGNSAPDKSGLPSDRFSAERTGGSVSTLTIQRTQQEDSAVYLCASTPAGGVLTNEKLFFGSGTQLSVL.

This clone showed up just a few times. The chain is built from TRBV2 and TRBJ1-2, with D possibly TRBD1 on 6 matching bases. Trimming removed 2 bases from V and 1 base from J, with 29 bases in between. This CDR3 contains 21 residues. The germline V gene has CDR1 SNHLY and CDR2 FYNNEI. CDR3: CASSETQGGRSGTSFNYGYTF. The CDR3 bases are TGTGCCAGCAGTGAAACACAAGGTGGTCGAAGTGGGACATCATTTAACTATGGCTACACCTTC. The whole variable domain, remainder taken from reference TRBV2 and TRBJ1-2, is EPEVTQTPSHQVTQMGQEVILRCVPISNHLYFYWYRQILGQKVEFLVSFYNNEISEKSEIFDDQFSVERPDGSNFTLKIRSTKLEDSAMYFCASSETQGGRSGTSFNYGYTFGSGTRLTVV.

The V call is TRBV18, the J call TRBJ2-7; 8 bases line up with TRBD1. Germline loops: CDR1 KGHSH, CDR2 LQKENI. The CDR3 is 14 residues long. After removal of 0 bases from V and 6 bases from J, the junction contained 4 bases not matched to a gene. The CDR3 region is CASSPPPGGGEQYF. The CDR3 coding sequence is TGTGCCAGCTCACCACCTCCAGGGGGCGGCGAGCAGTACTTC. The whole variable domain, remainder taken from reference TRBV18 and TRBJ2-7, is NAGVMQNPRHLVRRRGQEARLRCSPMKGHSHVYWYRQLPEEGLKFMVYLQKENIIDESGMPKERFSAEFPKEGPSILRIQQVVRGDSAAYFCASSPPPGGGEQYFGPGTRLTVT.

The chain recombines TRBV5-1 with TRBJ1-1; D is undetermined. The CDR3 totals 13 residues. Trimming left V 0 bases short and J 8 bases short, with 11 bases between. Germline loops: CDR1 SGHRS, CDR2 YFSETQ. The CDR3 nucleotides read TGCGCCAGCAGCTTGGCTAGCGCCCCCGAAGCTTTCTTT. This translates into CASSLASAPEAFF.

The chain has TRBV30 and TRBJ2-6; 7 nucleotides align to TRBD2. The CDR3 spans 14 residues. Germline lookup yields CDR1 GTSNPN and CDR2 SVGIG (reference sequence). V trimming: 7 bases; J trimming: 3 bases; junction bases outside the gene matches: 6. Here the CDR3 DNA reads TGTGCCTCCTCGGGGGGAGGTGGGGCCAACGTCCTGACTTTC. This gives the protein CASSGGGGANVLTF.